This T cell receptor beta chain was retrieved from a study of diagnostic markers for celiac disease (dated by TCRdb to about 2020). In the case of this clonotype: Its antigen is not yet known.

From a lookup of the germline V gene, CDR1 and CDR2 are SGHRS and YFSETQ. The cysteine opens and the phenylalanine closes a CDR3 of 15 amino acids. The record lacks a DNA sequence. The data were produced on an Illumina MiSeq. With the reads reprocessed by TCRdb, a single entry stands for each CDR3 protein sequence and no DNA is reported. This sample's records show about 780 distinct CDR3 sequences. 40% to 60% of the sample is in the top ten clones. The rearranged segments are TRBV5-1 and TRBJ1-1; TCRdb's D gene call, TRBD1, goes unchecked for lack of DNA. The sequenced material came from either unsorted cells or a sorted T cell fraction (not recorded which). The receptor was isolated from a human donor. This table probably holds off-target reads from a library built for another chain. The CDR3 is CASSVGTGGGTEAFF.